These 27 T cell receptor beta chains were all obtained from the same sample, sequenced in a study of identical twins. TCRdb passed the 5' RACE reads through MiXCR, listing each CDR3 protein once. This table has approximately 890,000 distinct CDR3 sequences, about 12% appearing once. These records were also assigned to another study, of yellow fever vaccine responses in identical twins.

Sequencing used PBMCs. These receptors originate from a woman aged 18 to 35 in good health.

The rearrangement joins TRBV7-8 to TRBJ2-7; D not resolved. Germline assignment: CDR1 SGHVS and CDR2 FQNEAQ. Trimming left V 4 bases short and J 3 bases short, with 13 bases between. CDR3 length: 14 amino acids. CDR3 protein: CASSSNRVFYEQYF. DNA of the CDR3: TGTGCCAGCAGCTCAAATAGAGTTTTCTACGAGCAGTACTTC.

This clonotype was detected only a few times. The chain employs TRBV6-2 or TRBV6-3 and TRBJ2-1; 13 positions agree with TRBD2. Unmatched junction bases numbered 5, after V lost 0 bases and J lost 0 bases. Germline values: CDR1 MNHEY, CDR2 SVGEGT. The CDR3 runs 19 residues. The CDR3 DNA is TGTGCCAGCAGTTACTCGGGACTAGCGGGACCGAGCTCCTACAATGAGCAGTTCTTC. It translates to CASSYSGLAGPSSYNEQFF.

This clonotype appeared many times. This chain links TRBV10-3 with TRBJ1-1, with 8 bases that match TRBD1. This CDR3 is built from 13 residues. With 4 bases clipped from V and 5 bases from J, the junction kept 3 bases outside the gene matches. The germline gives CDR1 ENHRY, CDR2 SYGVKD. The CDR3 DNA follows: TGTGCCATCAGTGTCACAGGGGGAACTGAAGCTTTCTTT. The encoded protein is CAISVTGGTEAFF.

The CDR3: CSAGRQTSGTGYEQYF. CDR3 bases: TGCAGCGCCGGCCGGCAGACTAGCGGGACTGGGTACGAGCAGTACTTC. V gene TRBV29-1 combines with J gene TRBJ2-7; 11 bases are shared with TRBD2. The CDR3 length is 16 residues. Germline V gene sequence: CDR1 SQVTM, CDR2 ANQGSEA. J gave up 4 bases and V 7 bases, and 15 bases lay outside the gene matches.

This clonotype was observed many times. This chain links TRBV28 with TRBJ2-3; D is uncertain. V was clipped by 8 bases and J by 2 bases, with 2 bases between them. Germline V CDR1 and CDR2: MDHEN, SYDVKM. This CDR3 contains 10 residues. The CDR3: CASVTDTQYF. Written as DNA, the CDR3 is TGTGCCAGCGTCACAGATACGCAGTATTTT.

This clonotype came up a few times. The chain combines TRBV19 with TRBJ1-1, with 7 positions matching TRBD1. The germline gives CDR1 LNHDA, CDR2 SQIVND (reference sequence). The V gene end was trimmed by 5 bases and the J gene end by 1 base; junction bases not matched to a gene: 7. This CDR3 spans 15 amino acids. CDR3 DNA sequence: TGTGCCAGTAGTCCCCCGGGACAGTCGAACACTGAAGCTTTCTTT. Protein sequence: CASSPPGQSNTEAFF.

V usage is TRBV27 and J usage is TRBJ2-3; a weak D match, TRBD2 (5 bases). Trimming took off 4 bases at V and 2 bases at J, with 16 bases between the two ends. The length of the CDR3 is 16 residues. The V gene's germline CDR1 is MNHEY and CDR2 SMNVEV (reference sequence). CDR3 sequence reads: CASSSGLQRITDTQYF. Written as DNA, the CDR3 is TGTGCCAGCAGTTCTGGTTTACAGCGGATCACAGATACGCAGTATTTT.

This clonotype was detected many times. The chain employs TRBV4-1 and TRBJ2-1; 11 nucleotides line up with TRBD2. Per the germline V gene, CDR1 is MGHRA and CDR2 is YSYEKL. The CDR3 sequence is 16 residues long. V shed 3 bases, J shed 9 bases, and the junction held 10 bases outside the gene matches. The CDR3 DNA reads TGCGCCAGCAGCCACCCTGGAACTAGCGGGAGAGGTGAGCAGTTCTTC. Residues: CASSHPGTSGRGEQFF.

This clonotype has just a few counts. The CDR3 reads CSAAIPGLAGIEQYF. CDR3 in DNA: TGCAGTGCCGCCATCCCGGGACTAGCGGGAATCGAGCAGTACTTC. The chain combines TRBV20-1 with TRBJ2-7; 13 positions match TRBD2. From germline, CDR1 is DFQATT and CDR2 SNEGSKA (reference sequence). The CDR3 totals 15 residues. V shed 6 bases, J shed 6 bases, and the junction held 11 bases outside the gene matches.

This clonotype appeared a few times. In DNA, the CDR3 is TGTGCCAGCAGCTCTACTAGCGGGATAAGCCTTTACAATGAGCAGTTCTTC. This codes for CASSSTSGISLYNEQFF. This chain joins TRBV9 and TRBJ2-1, with 10 nucleotides matching TRBD2. The germline V gene has CDR1 SGDLS and CDR2 YYNGEE. CDR3 length: 17 amino acids. V trimming: 4 bases; J trimming: 4 bases; junction bases outside the gene matches: 11.

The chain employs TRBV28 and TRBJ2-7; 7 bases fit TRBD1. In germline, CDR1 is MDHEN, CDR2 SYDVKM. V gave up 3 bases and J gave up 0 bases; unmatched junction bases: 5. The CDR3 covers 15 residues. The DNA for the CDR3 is TGTGCCAGCAGTTTTGTCAGGGGGAGCTCCTACGAGCAGTACTTC. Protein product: CASSFVRGSSYEQYF.

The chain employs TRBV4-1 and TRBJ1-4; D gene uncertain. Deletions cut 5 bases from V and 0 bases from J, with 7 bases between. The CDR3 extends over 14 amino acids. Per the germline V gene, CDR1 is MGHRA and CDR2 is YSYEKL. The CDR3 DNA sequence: TGCGCCAGCAGCTTTGTTGCAACTAATGAAAAACTGTTTTTT. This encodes CASSFVATNEKLFF.

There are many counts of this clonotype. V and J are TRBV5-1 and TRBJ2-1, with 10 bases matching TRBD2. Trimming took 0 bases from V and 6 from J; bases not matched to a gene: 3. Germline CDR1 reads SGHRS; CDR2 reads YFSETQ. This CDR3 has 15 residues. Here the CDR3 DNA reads TGCGCCAGCAGCTTGGTTCTAGCGGGAGCCAATGAGCAGTTCTTC. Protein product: CASSLVLAGANEQFF.

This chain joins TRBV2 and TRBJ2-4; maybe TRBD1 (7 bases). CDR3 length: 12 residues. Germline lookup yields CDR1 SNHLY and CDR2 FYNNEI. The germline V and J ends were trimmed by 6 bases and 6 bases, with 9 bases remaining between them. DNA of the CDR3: TGTGCCAGCAGCAGGGGGGTAAACATTCAGTACTTC. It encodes CASSRGVNIQYF.

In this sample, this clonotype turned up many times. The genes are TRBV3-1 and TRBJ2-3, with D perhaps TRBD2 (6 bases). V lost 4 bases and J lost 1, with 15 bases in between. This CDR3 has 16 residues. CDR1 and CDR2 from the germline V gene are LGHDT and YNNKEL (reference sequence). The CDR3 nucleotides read TGTGCCAGCAGCCGACTCGGACTAACTGGCACAGATACGCAGTATTTT. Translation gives CASSRLGLTGTDTQYF.

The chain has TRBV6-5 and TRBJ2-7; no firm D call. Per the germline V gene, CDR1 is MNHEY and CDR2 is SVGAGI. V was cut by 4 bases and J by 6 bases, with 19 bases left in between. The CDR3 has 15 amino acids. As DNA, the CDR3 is TGTGCCAGCAGTTTGGCGGAGACGCCGCTCGGCGAGCAGTACTTC. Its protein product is CASSLAETPLGEQYF.

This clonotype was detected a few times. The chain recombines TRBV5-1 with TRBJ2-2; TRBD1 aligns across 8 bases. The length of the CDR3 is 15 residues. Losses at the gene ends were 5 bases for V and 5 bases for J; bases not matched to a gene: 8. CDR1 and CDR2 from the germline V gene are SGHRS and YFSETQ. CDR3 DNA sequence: TGCGCCAGCAGAGGACAGGGCGCCGGGACCGGGGAGCTGTTTTTT. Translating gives CASRGQGAGTGELFF.

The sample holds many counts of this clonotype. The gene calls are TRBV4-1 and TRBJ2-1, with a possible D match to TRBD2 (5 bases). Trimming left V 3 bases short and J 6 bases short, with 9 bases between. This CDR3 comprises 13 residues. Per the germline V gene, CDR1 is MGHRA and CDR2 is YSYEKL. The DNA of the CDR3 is TGCGCCAGCAGCCAGGCGAGCGGCAATGAGCAGTTCTTC. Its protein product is CASSQASGNEQFF.

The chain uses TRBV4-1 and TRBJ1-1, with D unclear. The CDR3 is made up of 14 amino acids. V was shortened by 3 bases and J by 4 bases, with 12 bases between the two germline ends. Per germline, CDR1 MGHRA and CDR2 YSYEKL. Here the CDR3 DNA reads TGCGCCAGCAGCCACCGGGAGGGAGGCACTGAAGCTTTCTTT. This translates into CASSHREGGTEAFF.

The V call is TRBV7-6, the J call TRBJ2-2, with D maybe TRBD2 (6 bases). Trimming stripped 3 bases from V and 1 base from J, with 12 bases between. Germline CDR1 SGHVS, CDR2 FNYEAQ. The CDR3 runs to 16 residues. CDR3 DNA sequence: TGTGCCAGCAGCTTTTTGTTTAGCGGGAACACCGGGGAGCTGTTTTTT. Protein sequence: CASSFLFSGNTGELFF.

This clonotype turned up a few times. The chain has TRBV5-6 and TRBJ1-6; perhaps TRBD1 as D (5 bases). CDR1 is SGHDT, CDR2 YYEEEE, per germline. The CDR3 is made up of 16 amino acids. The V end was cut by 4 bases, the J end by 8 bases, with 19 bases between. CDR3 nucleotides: TGTGCCAGCAGCCCTCCCCGCGGGGGAAGGGATTCACCCCTCCACTTT. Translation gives CASSPPRGGRDSPLHF.

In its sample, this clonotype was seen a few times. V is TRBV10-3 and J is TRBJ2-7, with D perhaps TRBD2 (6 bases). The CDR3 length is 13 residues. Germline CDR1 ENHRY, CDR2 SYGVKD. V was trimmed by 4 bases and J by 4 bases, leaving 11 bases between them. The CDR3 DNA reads TGTGCCATCAGTGGGGGGGTCACTTACGAGCAGTACGTC. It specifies CAISGGVTYEQYV.

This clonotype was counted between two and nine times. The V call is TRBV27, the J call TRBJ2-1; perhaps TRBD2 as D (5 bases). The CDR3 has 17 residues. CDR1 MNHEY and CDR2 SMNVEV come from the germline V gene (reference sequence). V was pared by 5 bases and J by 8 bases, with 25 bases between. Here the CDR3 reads CASSPPPHGEKKDEQFF. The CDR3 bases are TGTGCCAGCAGTCCCCCACCCCACGGGGAGAAAAAAGATGAGCAGTTCTTC.

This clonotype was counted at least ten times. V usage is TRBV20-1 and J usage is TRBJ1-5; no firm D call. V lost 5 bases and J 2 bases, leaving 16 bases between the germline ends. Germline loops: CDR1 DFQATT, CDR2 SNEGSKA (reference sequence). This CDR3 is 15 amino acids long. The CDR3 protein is CSASDGNRGNQPQHF. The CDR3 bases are TGCAGTGCTTCTGACGGTAACAGAGGCAATCAGCCCCAGCATTTT.

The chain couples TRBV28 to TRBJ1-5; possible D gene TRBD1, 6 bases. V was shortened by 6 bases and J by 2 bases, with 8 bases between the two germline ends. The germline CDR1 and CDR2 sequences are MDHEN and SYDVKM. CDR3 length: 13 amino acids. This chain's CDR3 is CASREGGNQPQHF. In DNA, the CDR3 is TGTGCCAGCAGGGAGGGGGGCAATCAGCCCCAGCATTTT.

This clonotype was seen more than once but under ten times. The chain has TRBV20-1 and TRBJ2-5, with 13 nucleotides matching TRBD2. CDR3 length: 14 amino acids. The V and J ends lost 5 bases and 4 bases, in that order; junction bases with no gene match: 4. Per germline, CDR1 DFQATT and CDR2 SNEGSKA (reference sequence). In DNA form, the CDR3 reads TGCAGTGCTGGGACTAGCGGGAACAGAGAGACCCAGTACTTC. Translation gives CSAGTSGNRETQYF.

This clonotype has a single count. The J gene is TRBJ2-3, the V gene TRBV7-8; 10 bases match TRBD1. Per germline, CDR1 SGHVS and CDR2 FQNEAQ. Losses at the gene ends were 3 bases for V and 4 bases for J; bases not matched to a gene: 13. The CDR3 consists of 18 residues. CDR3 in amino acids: CASSFSRPTGGRADTQYF. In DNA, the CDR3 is TGTGCCAGCAGCTTTAGTAGACCGACAGGGGGCCGGGCAGATACGCAGTATTTT.